These T cell receptor beta chains were read from a single sample in a study of CD8 T cells in Susac syndrome. TCRdb fed the immunoSEQ multiplex PCR reads into MiXCR, producing one record per CDR3 protein. The profile shows approximately 230,000 distinct CDR3 sequences, roughly 95% of them singletons. Sequencing was performed on CD4+ T cells from PBMCs. These receptors came from a human donor with multiple sclerosis. Both conserved end residues are trimmed from each CDR3. Fields, in order: V gene, CDR3 protein.

>TRBV13
ASSYYLSSYNEQF
>TRBV3-1
ASSQDLLQSEKLF
>TRBV30
AWSVRAKHTEAF
>TRBV4-2
ASSQGRQGANGANVLT
>TRBV18
ASSRTGGDSGGYT
>TRBV29-1
SVAGVNEQY
>TRBV6-4
ASIGPIGQPQH
>TRBV6-1
ASSRTTSGSFHEQF
>TRBV14
ASSHDLNYGYT
>TRBV9
ASSVGPGAFYEQY
>TRBV10-3
AISERGSEETQY
>TRBV19
ASSMQGRVYGYT
>TRBV5-4
ASSSKREGGEQF
>TRBV4-1
ASSAPGGAKGYT
>TRBV7-9
ASSSNYPSTDTQY
>TRBV4-1
ASSPPRAAGDGYT
>TRBV15
ATSRDLGQPQH
>TRBV3-1
ASTRDVPNTGELF
>TRBV5-1
ASSLTGTGSSGANVLT
>TRBV3-1
ASTHTRTPGYT
>TRBV28
ASRGAGANTGELF
>TRBV20-1
SANNGGVPEAF
>TRBV7-3
ASSLTSGEELF
>TRBV7-2
ASSFEDRAQPQH
>TRBV5-4
ASSLTSGVYNEQF
>TRBV29-1
SVEELTTGELF
>TRBV14
ASSPVAGGYNEQF